These T cell receptor beta chains were read from a single sample in a study of T-cell reconstitution after alpha-beta-depleted transplantation in children. TCRdb reprocessed the PCR reads via MiXCR and lists one record per CDR3 protein. The repertoire holds about 500,000 distinct CDR3 sequences, 30% to 35% seen once, with more than 2% in the top ten. Source: PBMCs from the stem cell graft donor, taken from the stem cell graft. The receptor source for this set is a human donor who donated a stem cell graft to a child with aplastic anemia. CDR3s include the opening cysteine and the closing phenylalanine or tryptophan. A D gene is named only where the DNA matches it firmly. Not every row has a clone size; where given, it reads once, few, many or a size class.

.	TRBV12-3/TRBV12-4	.	TRBJ1-2	CASSSTVGYGYTF	TGTGCCAGCAGTTCGACAGTGGGCTATGGCTACACCTTC
.	TRBV12-3/TRBV12-4	.	TRBJ1-1	CASSFTAAEAFF	TGTGCCAGCAGTTTTACTGCTGCTGAAGCTTTCTTT
.	TRBV19	TRBD1	TRBJ2-3	CASSSDRGRTDTQYF	TGTGCCAGTAGCTCTGACAGGGGGAGGACAGATACGCAGTATTTT
.	TRBV28	.	TRBJ2-6	CASSFRFPSGANVLTF	TGTGCCAGCAGTTTCCGGTTTCCCTCTGGGGCCAACGTCCTGACTTTC
.	TRBV15	.	TRBJ2-1	CATSNGASYNEQFF	TGTGCCACCAGCAATGGGGCATCCTACAATGAGCAGTTCTTC
few	TRBV19	.	TRBJ2-6	CASGARGSGANVLTF	TGTGCCAGTGGGGCGAGGGGCTCTGGGGCCAACGTCCTGACTTTC
.	TRBV10-3	TRBD1	TRBJ2-7	CAISPGQVISYEQYF	TGTGCCATCAGCCCGGGACAGGTCATTTCCTACGAGCAGTACTTC
.	TRBV5-1	.	TRBJ2-7	CASSPAGASSYEQYF	TGCGCCAGCAGCCCCGCGGGGGCGAGCTCCTACGAGCAGTACTTC
few	TRBV11-2	TRBD1	TRBJ2-5	CASSYRTGGGWYQETQYF	TGTGCCAGCAGCTACCGAACAGGGGGCGGGTGGTACCAAGAGACCCAGTACTTC
.	TRBV11-2	.	TRBJ2-1	CASSLPQVLTSSYNEQFF	TGTGCCAGCAGCTTACCTCAGGTTCTAACGAGCTCCTACAATGAGCAGTTCTTC
few	TRBV7-2	TRBD1	TRBJ1-1	CASSLAGARTGNTEAFF	TGTGCCAGCAGCTTAGCGGGGGCGAGGACAGGGAACACTGAAGCTTTCTTT
.	TRBV27	TRBD2	TRBJ2-3	CASSLWLAGGRGRTDTQYF	TGTGCCAGCAGTTTATGGTTAGCGGGAGGGAGAGGCCGCACAGATACGCAGTATTTT
few	TRBV12-3/TRBV12-4	TRBD2	TRBJ2-7	CASSYMLLAEKSSYEQYF	TGTGCCAGCAGCTATATGTTACTAGCGGAGAAAAGCTCCTACGAGCAGTACTTC
.	TRBV5-6	.	TRBJ1-1	CASSQEVTVATEAFF	TGTGCCAGCAGCCAAGAAGTGACAGTGGCAACTGAAGCTTTCTTT
.	TRBV29-1	.	TRBJ1-1	CSVEDVRGATEAFF	TGCAGCGTTGAAGATGTAAGGGGCGCCACTGAAGCTTTCTTT
few	TRBV6-1	TRBD1	TRBJ1-1	CASSVVGQAEAFF	TGTGCCAGCAGTGTAGTTGGACAGGCGGAAGCTTTCTTT
few	TRBV6-1	.	TRBJ2-1	CASSARTTNEQFF	TGTGCCAGCAGTGCTAGGACTACTAATGAGCAGTTCTTC
.	TRBV28	.	TRBJ2-7	CASSTPSARSSYEQYF	TGTGCCAGCAGTACTCCTAGCGCTAGGAGCTCCTACGAGCAGTACTTC
.	TRBV20-1	.	TRBJ1-2	CSARDWGDYGYTF	TGCAGTGCTAGAGATTGGGGGGACTATGGCTACACCTTC
.	TRBV20-1	TRBD1	TRBJ1-2	CSASLGTVYGYTF	TGCAGTGCTAGCCTCGGGACAGTCTATGGCTACACCTTC
few	TRBV7-2	TRBD1	TRBJ1-2	CASSFPGQRLYGYTF	TGTGCCAGCAGCTTCCCGGGACAGAGACTTTATGGCTACACCTTC
.	TRBV5-1	TRBD1	TRBJ2-2	CASRGTLQGALIGELFF	TGCGCCAGCAGGGGAACCCTACAGGGGGCGCTAATCGGGGAGCTGTTTTTT
.	TRBV5-1	.	TRBJ2-1	CASSTGNNEQFF	TGCGCCAGCAGCACAGGGAACAATGAGCAGTTCTTC
few	TRBV18	TRBD2	TRBJ2-3	CASSPGLAGAQDTQYF	TGTGCCAGCTCGCCGGGACTAGCGGGAGCACAAGATACGCAGTATTTT
.	TRBV11-2	.	TRBJ2-7	CASTPSGLEQYF	TGTGCCAGCACCCCCTCCGGGTTGGAGCAGTACTTC
.	TRBV12-5	.	TRBJ1-1	CASGPRSGSEAFF	TGTGCTAGTGGTCCCCGGAGCGGGTCTGAAGCTTTCTTT
.	TRBV12-3/TRBV12-4	TRBD1	TRBJ1-1	CASGQGIMNTEAFF	TGTGCCAGCGGACAGGGGATTATGAACACTGAAGCTTTCTTT
few	TRBV5-1	TRBD1	TRBJ1-5	CASSFTGERSQPQHF	TGCGCCAGCAGCTTCACAGGGGAAAGAAGTCAGCCCCAGCATTTT
.	TRBV5-5	.	TRBJ1-1	CASSLGAGRFNTEAFF	TGTGCCAGCAGCTTGGGGGCGGGGCGGTTTAACACTGAAGCTTTCTTT
.	TRBV6-6	.	TRBJ2-7	CASRISGPYEQYF	TGTGCCAGCAGGATCTCAGGCCCCTACGAGCAGTACTTC
few	TRBV19	TRBD2	TRBJ2-6	CASSSGTTGANVLTF	TGTGCCAGTAGTAGTGGGACTACTGGGGCCAACGTCCTGACTTTC
.	TRBV12-3/TRBV12-4	TRBD1	TRBJ1-5	CASSVTGGSNQPQHF	TGTGCCAGCAGTGTAACAGGGGGCAGCAATCAGCCCCAGCATTTT
.	TRBV30	.	TRBJ1-5	CAWSQSGHQPQHF	TGTGCCTGGAGCCAAAGTGGACACCAGCCCCAGCATTTT
.	TRBV5-1	.	TRBJ2-2	CASSQRTMNTGELFF	TGCGCCAGCAGTCAGCGCACGATGAACACCGGGGAGCTGTTTTTT
.	TRBV12-3/TRBV12-4	TRBD2	TRBJ2-5	CASSTRWTSAQETQYF	TGTGCCAGCAGTACCCGCTGGACTAGCGCCCAAGAGACCCAGTACTTC
.	TRBV28	.	TRBJ2-3	CASGLTPTQYF	TGTGCCAGCGGACTCACCCCTACGCAGTATTTT
.	TRBV4-3	.	TRBJ2-3	CASSQDRGSFGTDTQYF	TGCGCCAGCAGCCAAGATAGGGGTTCATTTGGCACAGATACGCAGTATTTT
.	TRBV15	.	TRBJ1-4	CATSRDIKTGLRKLFF	TGTGCCACCAGCAGAGATATCAAGACAGGTCTCCGAAAACTGTTTTTT
.	TRBV11-1	.	TRBJ1-5	CASSLEGGGWNQPHHF	TGTGCCAGCAGCTTAGAAGGTGGTGGATGGAATCAGCCCCACCATTTT